This TCR beta chain was obtained from a study of blood T cell repertoires in COVID-19. Study details: Spain, Italy and the United States supplied samples that represented acute and convalescent COVID-19.

As processed by the authors: Using reference gene primer amplification, nucleated cell counts were estimated. Measured with immunoSEQ multiplex PCR; TCRdb has only the in-frame clones, and not every one. V, J and clone size are those of that table, while D and trimming were read from the DNA. The repertoire includes some 330,000 clones, approximately 92% of them detected once, and around 18% sits in the top ten. The CDR3 consists of 12 residues. Germline V gives CDR1 SGHNT, CDR2 YYREEE (reference sequence). V was shortened by 4 bases and J by 6 bases, with 7 bases between the two germline ends. Adults between roughly 18 and 90 years of age took part from 24 US areas. Participants were placed into cohorts based on the clinical history they reported.

This clonotype was obtained from a woman under 40 who had recovered from COVID-19. Sequencing was performed on PBMCs or T cells enriched from blood (not recorded which). The V and J genes are TRBV5-4 and TRBJ2-2, with D possibly being TRBD2 (6 bases). For the CDR3, the DNA is TGTGCCAGCAGCCCGGGGGCCGGGGAGCTGTTTTTT. Translated: CASSPGAGELFF. The full variable domain, in which reference TRBV5-4 and TRBJ2-2 provide the parts outside the CDR3, is ETGVTQSPTHLIKTRGQQVTLRCSSQSGHNTVSWYQQALGQGPQFIFQYYREEENGRGNFPPRFSGLQFPNYSSELNVNALELDDSALYLCASSPGAGELFFGEGSRLTVL.